This T cell receptor beta chain appears in the sequencing data of a study of shared clonotypes between healthy human individuals. Healthy HIV-negative adults with no recent acute infections or vaccinations were recruited as donors. A CD45RA+ naive subset and a CD45RA-negative memory subset were split from CD4+ cells. The V end was cut by 4 bases, the J end by 5 bases, with 15 bases between. CDR1 and CDR2 (germline): MDHEN, SYDVKM. The CDR3 covers 14 residues. Measured with immunoSEQ multiplex PCR; TCRdb has only the in-frame clones, and not every one. The table lists about 1.5 million clones, approximately 98% of them singletons.

This chain joins TRBV28 and TRBJ2-7, with D unclear. This sequence originates from a man younger than 45 in good health. The sample comprised naive CD4+ T cells sorted from blood. Subset: CD45RA+ positively selected. The CDR3 protein is CASSSPFKIHEQYF. In nucleotides, the CDR3 is TGTGCCAGCAGTTCCCCCTTTAAAATCCACGAGCAGTACTTC.